This entry lists 19 T cell receptor beta chains sequenced from one sample in a study of cytomegalovirus exposure and HLA in healthy donors (dated 2017 in TCRdb). Receptor libraries were prepared by the immunoSEQ multiplex PCR assay. The multiplex PCR relied on a mix of 60 forward primers for TCR Vbeta segments and 13 reverse primers for TCR Jbeta segments. Sourced from immuneACCESS, this table was stored by TCRdb with only in-frame sequences that have V and J called. A share of the clones is absent; for the studies checked, an unresolved V gene accounts for under half, and the remainder has no known explanation. The sample contains 130,000 or so clones, 82% of them found a single time. The ten largest make up roughly 3.2% of the sample. The sequenced material came from PBMCs. These receptors were obtained from a man between 18 and 35 years old in good health and CMV-seropositive.

The rearrangement joins TRBV7-9 to TRBJ2-5, with TRBD2 as a possible D gene (5 bases). The better agreement between TRBJ2-7 and the DNA end casts doubt on the J call. Germline V lookup: CDR1 SEHNR, CDR2 FQNEAQ (reference sequence). This CDR3 spans 13 amino acids. The CDR3 region is CASSPTSSYEQYF. The CDR3 DNA sequence: TGTGCCAGCAGCCCCACTAGCTCCTACGAGCAGTACTTC.

This chain uses TRBV27 with TRBJ2-3; tentative D call: TRBD2 (7 bases). The germline V gene encodes CDR1 MNHEY and CDR2 SMNVEV (reference sequence). The ends were cut back, 2 bases at V and 3 bases at J, with 12 bases in the middle. This CDR3 region has 15 residues. CDR3 in amino acids: CASSLRGTTTDTQYF. The CDR3 nucleotides are TGTGCCAGCAGTTTAAGGGGGACTACAACAGATACGCAGTATTTT.

The CDR3 DNA sequence: TGTGCCAGCAGCTTAGAGGAGGACCCCTCGGGGAATGAGCAGTTCTTC. Protein product: CASSLEEDPSGNEQFF. The chain is built from TRBV7-6 and TRBJ2-1; D is perhaps TRBD2 (5 bases). Germline V gene data show CDR1 as SGHVS and CDR2 as FNYEAQ. Trimming took 1 base from V and 7 from J, leaving 17 bases between them. This CDR3 region has 16 residues.

This rearrangement joins TRBV10-1 to TRBJ2-1, with D possibly TRBD2 on 5 matching bases. The CDR3 totals 15 residues. Trimming pared 11 bases from V and 3 bases from J, leaving 20 bases between. In germline, CDR1 is WNHNN, CDR2 SYGVQD (reference sequence). CDR3 in DNA: TGCGCCGCAGGAGGCGGTCTTGGCGGCTACAATGAGCAGTTCTTC. As protein: CAAGGGLGGYNEQFF.

The CDR3 nucleotides read TGTGCCAGCAGCCCTTTATCGACGTTGGGAGACGAGCAGTACTTC. Translation gives CASSPLSTLGDEQYF. The chain couples TRBV13 to TRBJ2-7, with D maybe TRBD2 (5 bases). This CDR3 spans 15 amino acids. V shed 5 bases and J shed 5 bases, with 19 bases lying between them. Germline values: CDR1 PRHDT, CDR2 FYEKMQ (reference sequence).

This sequence joins TRBV28 and TRBJ1-4, with D perhaps TRBD1 (6 bases). V gave up 2 bases and J gave up 10 bases, with 14 bases separating them. The CDR3 is 14 residues long. Germline loops: CDR1 MDHEN, CDR2 SYDVKM. CDR3 in DNA: TGTGCCAGCAGTTTAAGGGCTTCAGGGGCAAAACTGTTTTTT. Its translation is CASSLRASGAKLFF.

This clone was seen only once. The rearrangement uses TRBV4-1 and TRBJ1-2, with 11 bases fitting TRBD1. The CDR3 loop spans 15 amino acids. Germline lookup yields CDR1 MGHRA and CDR2 YSYEKL. V dropped 0 bases and J dropped 8; count of bases not matched to a gene: 5. The CDR3 is CASSQDRTGGNGYTF. CDR3 coding DNA: TGCGCCAGCAGCCAAGACAGGACAGGGGGCAACGGCTACACCTTC.

J is TRBJ1-1 and V is TRBV11-2, with a possible D match to TRBD1 (5 bases). The CDR3 is made up of 19 amino acids. Looked up from germline, CDR1 is SGHAT and CDR2 is FQNNGV. Trimming removed 1 base at V and 1 base at J, with 22 bases between. The CDR3 coding sequence is TGTGCCAGCAGCTTAGTGGATATTGGGGCTGGATGGAGGAACACTGAAGCTTTCTTT. It encodes CASSLVDIGAGWRNTEAFF.

In its sample, this clone was seen a few times. The chain employs TRBV5-1 and TRBJ2-7; D may be TRBD1 (5 bases). The V end lost 5 bases, the J end lost 0 bases, and 9 bases lay between the germline ends. The CDR3 sequence is 13 residues long. Germline CDR1 SGHRS, CDR2 YFSETQ. CDR3 sequence (DNA): TGCGCCAGCAGATCCGACAGCTCCTACGAGCAGTACTTC. Translating gives CASRSDSSYEQYF. Full variable domain (rest looked up from reference TRBV5-1 and TRBJ2-7): KAGVTQTPRYLIKTRGQQVTLSCSPISGHRSVSWYQQTPGQGLQFLFEYFSETQRNKGNFPGRFSGRQFSNSRSEMNVSTLELGDSALYLCASRSDSSYEQYFGPGTRLTVT.

The chain carries TRBV30 and TRBJ1-4; D call uncertain. There are 11 residues in the CDR3. Per germline, CDR1 GTSNPN and CDR2 SVGIG (reference sequence). V lost 5 bases to trimming and J lost 8 bases, with 9 bases between them. CDR3: CAWVGTEKLFF. CDR3 nucleotides: TGTGCCTGGGTCGGTACGGAAAAACTGTTTTTT. Full variable domain (missing parts from reference TRBV30 and TRBJ1-4): SQTIHQWPATLVQPVGSPLSLECTVEGTSNPNLYWYRQAAGRGLQLLFYSVGIGQISSEVPQNLSASRPQDRQFILSSKKLLLSDSGFYLCAWVGTEKLFFGSGTQLSVL.

This rearrangement joins TRBV5-1 to TRBJ1-4, with D uncertain. V lost 4 bases and J 0 bases, leaving 10 bases between the germline ends. The germline V gene has CDR1 SGHRS and CDR2 YFSETQ. The length of the CDR3 is 15 residues. This CDR3 is CASSTGPSTNEKLFF. The CDR3 region has the DNA TGCGCCAGCAGCACTGGGCCTTCAACTAATGAAAAACTGTTTTTT.

The rearrangement links TRBV27 to TRBJ1-6; no definite D call. Trimming removed 10 bases at V and 9 bases at J, with 16 bases between. The CDR3 has 13 amino acids. Germline V gene lookup returns CDR1 MNHEY and CDR2 SMNVEV (reference sequence). This CDR3 reads CATRSAAGSPLHF. The CDR3 DNA reads as TGTGCCACGCGATCCGCGGCCGGTTCACCCCTCCACTTT.

V and J are TRBV6-5 and TRBJ2-1, with a tentative D call TRBD1 (6 bases). Germline-derived CDR1 and CDR2 are MNHEY and SVGAGI. The CDR3 runs to 15 residues. The V end lost 2 bases, the J end lost 0 bases, and 8 bases lay between the germline ends. CDR3 in amino acids: CASSYRGSSYNEQFF. CDR3 sequence (DNA): TGTGCCAGCAGTTACAGGGGGAGCTCCTACAATGAGCAGTTCTTC.

This clone was counted only a few times. The chain is built from TRBV7-8 and TRBJ1-3; 7 bases map to TRBD1. Germline V gives CDR1 SGHVS, CDR2 FQNEAQ. This CDR3 spans 17 amino acids. V dropped 2 bases and J dropped 0; count of bases not matched to a gene: 7. The CDR3 DNA is TGTGCCAGCAGCTTAAACAGGGGAAGGTTCTCTGGAAACACCATATATTTT. Translation gives CASSLNRGRFSGNTIYF. The complete variable domain, with remaining parts taken from reference TRBV7-8 and TRBJ1-3, reads GAGVSQSPRYKVAKRGQDVALRCDPISGHVSLFWYQQALGQGPEFLTYFQNEAQLDKSGLPSDRFFAERPEGSVSTLKIQRTQQEDSAVYLCASSLNRGRFSGNTIYFGEGSWLTVV.

V gene TRBV10-3 combines with J gene TRBJ1-1; 7 bases map to TRBD1. Germline CDR1 ENHRY, CDR2 SYGVKD. This CDR3 region has 14 residues. After removal of 4 bases from V and 1 base from J, the junction contained 3 bases not matched to a gene. CDR3 bases: TGTGCCATCAGTGCAAGGACAGGGAACACTGAAGCTTTCTTT. It codes for CAISARTGNTEAFF.

The V and J genes are TRBV10-3 and TRBJ2-3, with D perhaps TRBD1 (6 bases). V shed 7 bases and J shed 5 bases, with 16 bases lying between them. The CDR3 totals 14 residues. Germline CDR1 reads ENHRY; CDR2 reads SYGVKD. The CDR3 DNA follows: TGTGCCATCACCGGACAGATGGAGGTAGATACGCAGTATTTT. This gives the protein CAITGQMEVDTQYF.

This clone was counted only a few times. The V and J genes are TRBV10-3 and TRBJ2-3; tentatively, D is TRBD1 (5 bases). Germline values: CDR1 ENHRY, CDR2 SYGVKD. The germline V and J ends were trimmed by 6 bases and 3 bases, with 16 bases remaining between them. The CDR3 spans 15 residues. The CDR3 region has the DNA TGTGCCATCAGCGCGCAGGGTTTGGCAACAGATACGCAGTATTTT. Its translation: CAISAQGLATDTQYF.

The chain joins TRBV5-1 to TRBJ1-1; weak D call: TRBD1 (5 bases). Germline values: CDR1 SGHRS, CDR2 YFSETQ. Trimming pared 5 bases from V and 2 bases from J, leaving 19 bases between. There are 16 residues in the CDR3. The CDR3 region is CASRLHVQGYNTEAFF. CDR3 DNA sequence: TGCGCCAGCAGGCTCCACGTCCAGGGATACAACACTGAAGCTTTCTTT.

The chain combines TRBV27 with TRBJ2-7; 7 bases line up with TRBD2. The CDR3 has 12 amino acids. CDR1 and CDR2 from the germline V gene are MNHEY and SMNVEV (reference sequence). Trimming cost V 4 bases and J 7 bases; bases outside gene matches: 4. CDR3 region: CASSSLGLEQYF. In DNA, the CDR3 is TGTGCCAGCAGTTCCTTGGGACTAGAGCAGTACTTC.